This T cell receptor (beta chain) was sequenced for a study of cytomegalovirus exposure and HLA in healthy donors. Study-wide results and caveats: Most sequenced TCRs were rare (though some public TCRs occurred in many donors).

J was trimmed by 4 bases and V by 6 bases; bases with no gene match: 4. Germline values: CDR1 PRHDT, CDR2 FYEKMQ (reference sequence). The CDR3 covers 13 residues. For this clone: The target antigen is unknown.

The data were produced by immunoSEQ multiplex PCR, yet TCRdb's version contains in-frame clones alone and is incomplete. The table lists some 140,000 clones, 89% of them singletons, with about 10% in the top ten. The receptor was isolated from a woman younger than 35 in good health and CMV-seropositive. The chain uses TRBV13 and TRBJ2-7, with 9 bases lining up with TRBD2. The source material was PBMCs. The CDR3 DNA sequence: TGTGCCAGCAGTCCGCGGGGGGGTTACGAGCAGTACTTC. Translated: CASSPRGGYEQYF.